The following is a T cell receptor beta chain sequence with its context. No antigen is known for it. CDR3 size: 16 residues. Trimming removed 3 bases from V and 4 bases from J; junction bases left unmatched: 6. CDR1 is SNHLY, CDR2 FYNNEI, per germline. The treatment is: skin biopsy from PPD injection site in Mantoux-positive individual. The library had UMIs added by 3' ligation of an oligonucleotide to TCR cDNA. Individuals with a positive Mantoux test gave biopsies from PPD-injected skin. Reverse transcription used DNase-treated unsorted total RNA, aiming for 1 to 1000 ng. This sample is part of a study of naive and memory T cell subsets. Overall study findings and caveats: Tuberculin site TCR excess was interpreted as type IV hypersensitivity infiltration. Reportedly, tuberculin skin test sites gave far more TCRs than other biopsies.

Amplification of ligated cDNA took four PCR rounds with SP2 and nested alpha and beta constant primers. TCRdb itself ran the UMI-ligation and nested PCR reads through MiXCR, one entry per CDR3 protein. Of tens of thousands of distinct CDR3 sequences listed, approximately 6.7% are singletons. Sequencing used skin, obtained from a tuberculin skin test site. The TCR sequence derives from an adult in good health. This rearrangement joins TRBV2 to TRBJ2-2, with 9 positions matching TRBD1. The CDR3 is CASSDWGQGRTGELFF. In nucleotides, the CDR3 is TGTGCCAGCAGTGATTGGGGACAGGGTCGCACCGGGGAGCTGTTTTTT.